A single sample is the source of the 17 T cell receptor beta chains below, sequenced in a study of PD-1 blockade in classical Hodgkin lymphoma. The patients all showed relapse after autologous stem cell transplantation, while their brentuximab vedotin exposure varied. Purification of CD4+ T cells from thawed PBMCs was performed via magnetic negative selection. Only in-frame clones appear in the TCRdb table, and some are missing; sequencing was by immunoSEQ multiplex PCR. The data show some 7,500 clones, around four fifths seen once. This specimen consisted of CD4+ T cells from blood, obtained at baseline. The receptors derive from a human donor with classical Hodgkin lymphoma.

This clone was seen a few times. V usage is TRBV2 and J usage is TRBJ2-5, with 15 positions matching TRBD2. Unmatched junction bases numbered 6, after V lost 6 bases and J lost 4 bases. The CDR3 contains 16 residues. CDR1 is SNHLY and CDR2 is FYNNEI in the germline V gene. CDR3 bases: TGTGCCAGCAGGGGACTAGCGGGAGGTTGGGTAGAGACCCAGTACTTC. Translated, it gives CASRGLAGGWVETQYF.

This chain joins TRBV5-5 and TRBJ1-2; TRBD1 is a possible D gene (6 bases). The CDR3 extends over 13 amino acids. The germline V gene encodes CDR1 SGHKS and CDR2 YYEKEE (reference sequence). V lost 2 bases and J 7 bases, leaving 12 bases between the germline ends. CDR3 in amino acids: CASSFVGAVGYTF. The CDR3 DNA sequence: TGTGCCAGCAGCTTTGTGGGGGCTGTTGGCTACACCTTC.

The V gene is TRBV7-9, the J gene TRBJ2-7; no definite D call. Trimming removed 5 bases from V and 5 bases from J, with 10 bases in between. CDR3 size: 12 residues. Per germline, CDR1 SEHNR and CDR2 FQNEAQ (reference sequence). The CDR3 reads CASSPTFHEQYF. The CDR3, as DNA: TGTGCCAGCAGCCCCACCTTCCACGAGCAGTACTTC.

V gene TRBV10-1 combines with J gene TRBJ1-5; no clear D. Germline V gene lookup returns CDR1 WNHNN and CDR2 SYGVQD (reference sequence). This CDR3 spans 13 amino acids. The ends were cut back, 10 bases at V and 1 base at J, with 11 bases in the middle. CDR3 protein: CATRTRSNQPQHF. In DNA, the CDR3 is TGCGCCACCCGGACGAGGAGCAATCAGCCCCAGCATTTT.

The chain carries TRBV7-9 and TRBJ2-5; 12 bases match TRBD2. In germline, CDR1 is SEHNR, CDR2 FQNEAQ (reference sequence). V lost 5 bases to trimming and J lost 2 bases; unmatched junction nucleotides: 3. The CDR3 has 15 amino acids. The CDR3 region is CASSGGLAGQETQYF. The CDR3, as DNA: TGTGCCAGCAGCGGAGGACTAGCGGGACAAGAGACCCAGTACTTC. The whole variable domain, remainder taken from reference TRBV7-9 and TRBJ2-5, is DTGVSQNPRHKITKRGQNVTFRCDPISEHNRLYWYRQTLGQGPEFLTYFQNEAQLEKSRLLSDRFSAERPKGSFSTLEIQRTEQGDSAMYLCASSGGLAGQETQYFGPGTRLLVL.

The chain combines TRBV25-1 with TRBJ1-2, with 11 bases that match TRBD1. The CDR3 length is 15 residues. Germline CDR1 and CDR2: MGHDK and SYGVNS. J was trimmed by 3 bases and V by 1 base; bases with no gene match: 1. The CDR3 region has the DNA TGTGCCAGCAGTGAATTGGACAGGGGGCACTATGGCTACACCTTC. The encoded protein is CASSELDRGHYGYTF.

The rearrangement uses TRBV19 and TRBJ2-1; possibly TRBD1 for D (6 bases). The germline CDR1 and CDR2 sequences are LNHDA and SQIVND (reference sequence). Trimming cost V 6 bases and J 8 bases, with 17 bases left between them. The CDR3 spans 14 residues. The CDR3 DNA follows: TGTGCCAGTAGCGAAATAAGACAGGTTCATGAGCAGTTCTTC. This encodes CASSEIRQVHEQFF.

This sequence joins TRBV20-1 and TRBJ2-5; D ambiguous. This CDR3 is 10 amino acids long. The germline V gene encodes CDR1 DFQATT and CDR2 SNEGSKA (reference sequence). V shed 6 bases and J shed 1 base, with 3 bases lying between them. DNA for the CDR3: TGCAGTGCGAGCCAAGAGACCCAGTACTTC. Protein product: CSASQETQYF.

The chain has TRBV5-4 and TRBJ2-5; 7 bases map to TRBD1. The CDR3 length is 13 residues. The V segment lost 4 bases and the J segment 3 bases; nucleotides outside the gene matches: 3. In germline, CDR1 is SGHNT, CDR2 YYREEE (reference sequence). CDR3 amino acids: CASSLDREETQYF. As DNA, the CDR3 is TGTGCCAGCAGCCTAGACAGGGAAGAGACCCAGTACTTC.

The count of this clone is one. This chain connects TRBV30 to TRBJ2-7; 14 bases agree with TRBD2. This CDR3 spans 14 amino acids. The V and J ends lost 7 bases and 8 bases, in that order; junction bases with no gene match: 10. The germline V gene encodes CDR1 GTSNPN and CDR2 SVGIG (reference sequence). The CDR3 loop reads CASEGWTSGRQQYF. CDR3 nucleotide sequence: TGTGCCTCGGAGGGATGGACTAGCGGGAGGCAGCAGTACTTC. Variable domain in full (rest from reference TRBV30 and TRBJ2-7): SQTIHQWPATLVQPVGSPLSLECTVEGTSNPNLYWYRQAAGRGLQLLFYSVGIGQISSEVPQNLSASRPQDRQFILSSKKLLLSDSGFYLCASEGWTSGRQQYFGPGTRLTVT.

The chain carries TRBV10-2 and TRBJ1-4, with 7 positions matching TRBD1. Germline CDR1 and CDR2: WSHSY and SAAADI. The CDR3 length is 15 residues. V was clipped by 0 bases and J by 11 bases; unmatched bases: 9. CDR3 region: CASSESPGGIEKLFF. DNA for the CDR3: TGCGCCAGCAGTGAGTCGCCAGGGGGGATTGAGAAACTGTTTTTT.

This rearrangement joins TRBV2 to TRBJ2-7, with D unclear. Trimming pared 8 bases from V and 2 bases from J, leaving 13 bases between. The CDR3 contains 13 residues. Germline V CDR1 and CDR2: SNHLY, FYNNEI. CDR3: CASGRQSTYEQYF. Written as DNA, the CDR3 is TGTGCCAGCGGAAGACAATCGACCTACGAGCAGTACTTC.

This clone was seen more than once but under ten times. This sequence joins TRBV29-1 and TRBJ1-3; no clear D gene. Trimming took 2 bases from V and 0 from J, leaving 5 bases between them. Germline CDR1 SQVTM, CDR2 ANQGSEA. CDR3 length: 13 residues. CDR3 amino acids: CSVEQFSGNTIYF. The CDR3, as DNA: TGCAGCGTTGAACAATTCTCTGGAAACACCATATATTTT.

The chain combines TRBV18 with TRBJ2-7, with D maybe TRBD2 (5 bases). CDR3 size: 13 residues. Germline loops: CDR1 KGHSH, CDR2 LQKENI. The V end was cut by 6 bases, the J end by 9 bases, with 18 bases between. CDR3 sequence: CASSPDSRAVQYF. The CDR3 DNA reads as TGTGCCAGCTCCCCGGACTCTCGAGCGGTGCAGTACTTC.

The V call is TRBV4-1, the J call TRBJ1-1; D gene unclear. The CDR3 has 15 residues. V lost 0 bases to trimming and J lost 1 base, with 9 bases between them. The germline V gene encodes CDR1 MGHRA and CDR2 YSYEKL. The CDR3 DNA reads as TGCGCCAGCAGCCAAGATCCGTCGGGGAACACTGAAGCTTTCTTT. As protein: CASSQDPSGNTEAFF.

The rearrangement uses TRBV25-1 and TRBJ1-6; 9 bases agree with TRBD1. The trim removed 6 bases at V and 7 bases at J, leaving 7 bases unmatched. CDR1 and CDR2 from the germline V gene are MGHDK and SYGVNS. This CDR3 is 15 amino acids long. The CDR3 spells CASSVQGAWNSPLHF. In DNA, the CDR3 is TGTGCCAGCAGCGTACAGGGGGCATGGAATTCACCCCTCCACTTT.

V gene TRBV6-5 combines with J gene TRBJ2-7; D gene ambiguous. Germline V gene data show CDR1 as MNHEY and CDR2 as SVGAGI. Trimming shortened V by 6 bases and J by 6 bases, and 15 bases separated the two germline ends. The CDR3 extends over 13 amino acids. DNA for the CDR3: TGTGCCAGCAGCTACGGAATCCGGTCCGAGCAGTACTTC. Amino acids: CASSYGIRSEQYF.